The rows below give T cell receptor beta chains drawn from one sample of a study of T-cell reconstitution after alpha-beta-depleted transplantation in children. TCRdb redid the calling of the PCR reads with MiXCR, one entry per CDR3 protein. The sample consists of about 870,000 distinct CDR3 sequences, about 16% of them appearing once. The material was PBMCs, mostly from graft donor cells, obtained 360 days after TCRalphabeta/CD19-depleted stem cell transplant. These receptor sequences come from a male patient younger than 18 who had a stem cell transplant for acute lymphoblastic leukemia, so the T cells may come from the graft donor. Both conserved end residues are part of each CDR3. The order of the fields is J gene, V gene, CDR3 protein.

j_call: TRBJ2-7; v_call: TRBV6-1; cdr3_aa: CASTGSGTRAHEQYF
j_call: TRBJ2-7; v_call: TRBV29-1; cdr3_aa: CSVAPGRSYEQYF
j_call: TRBJ1-2; v_call: TRBV30; cdr3_aa: CAWSVSKGYGYTF
j_call: TRBJ2-1; v_call: TRBV7-3; cdr3_aa: CASSLFFVSYNEQFF
j_call: TRBJ2-7; v_call: TRBV28; cdr3_aa: CASLDWVYGEQYF
j_call: TRBJ2-7; v_call: TRBV2; cdr3_aa: CASSGPLGGRFDEQYF
j_call: TRBJ2-3; v_call: TRBV10-2; cdr3_aa: CASSAGQGHTDTQYF
j_call: TRBJ1-5; v_call: TRBV24-1; cdr3_aa: CATSERDRGNSNQPQHF
j_call: TRBJ1-2; v_call: TRBV5-1; cdr3_aa: CASSFGNIEGYTF
j_call: TRBJ1-2; v_call: TRBV29-1; cdr3_aa: CSAPYPAGTDFFF
j_call: TRBJ2-1; v_call: TRBV4-1; cdr3_aa: CASSQLGGRNEQFF
j_call: TRBJ1-5; v_call: TRBV12-3/TRBV12-4; cdr3_aa: CASSPPTVNQPQHF
j_call: TRBJ1-1; v_call: TRBV5-1; cdr3_aa: CASSATGYTEAFF
j_call: TRBJ2-3; v_call: TRBV29-1; cdr3_aa: CSVETGYPGTQYF
j_call: TRBJ2-4; v_call: TRBV10-3; cdr3_aa: CAISELGLAGDIQYF
j_call: TRBJ2-3; v_call: TRBV15; cdr3_aa: CATSRDLAGVFTDTQYF
j_call: TRBJ2-2; v_call: TRBV2; cdr3_aa: CASRREAGELFF
j_call: TRBJ1-3; v_call: TRBV4-2; cdr3_aa: CASSQVAVSGNTIYF
j_call: TRBJ1-1; v_call: TRBV4-1; cdr3_aa: CASSHAGSLNTEAFF
j_call: TRBJ2-3; v_call: TRBV7-2; cdr3_aa: CASSSFTDTQYF
j_call: TRBJ2-1; v_call: TRBV2; cdr3_aa: CASSEYRFRGGPYNEQFF
j_call: TRBJ2-7; v_call: TRBV29-1; cdr3_aa: CSGGRGSPYEQYF
j_call: TRBJ2-1; v_call: TRBV20-1; cdr3_aa: CSAREGGRTSGSWGEQFF
j_call: TRBJ2-2; v_call: TRBV29-1; cdr3_aa: CSVEGPGTPTGELFF
j_call: TRBJ2-3; v_call: TRBV4-2; cdr3_aa: CASSQDDSIAGGSTDTQYF
j_call: TRBJ2-7; v_call: TRBV5-1; cdr3_aa: CASSLPRLSGEQYF
j_call: TRBJ2-3; v_call: TRBV7-9; cdr3_aa: CASSLAKLAASTDTQYF
j_call: TRBJ2-2; v_call: TRBV20-1; cdr3_aa: CSAINLVTGELFF
j_call: TRBJ2-7; v_call: TRBV13; cdr3_aa: CASSLVGRENEQYF
j_call: TRBJ2-7; v_call: TRBV7-6; cdr3_aa: CASSSDGGAYEQYF
j_call: TRBJ2-3; v_call: TRBV10-3; cdr3_aa: CAINSGTSGIIDTQYF
j_call: TRBJ2-1; v_call: TRBV2; cdr3_aa: CASSERLRVGDNEQFF
j_call: TRBJ1-1; v_call: TRBV11-2; cdr3_aa: CASSSLAGSNTEAFF
j_call: TRBJ1-3; v_call: TRBV11-2; cdr3_aa: CASSRRPGQAYSGNTIYF
j_call: TRBJ2-1; v_call: TRBV3-1; cdr3_aa: CASSRDYGSGGEQFF
j_call: TRBJ2-3; v_call: TRBV5-1; cdr3_aa: CASSLWATRTDTQYF
j_call: TRBJ2-7; v_call: TRBV7-2; cdr3_aa: CASSPFLSYEQYF
j_call: TRBJ2-7; v_call: TRBV27; cdr3_aa: CASSLTLAGVSEQYF
j_call: TRBJ1-1; v_call: TRBV12-3/TRBV12-4; cdr3_aa: CASSAGREAFF
j_call: TRBJ2-3; v_call: TRBV9; cdr3_aa: CASSVKGLGDTQYF